These 19 T cell receptor beta chains originate from one sample sequenced in a study of ipilimumab plus nivolumab after autologous stem cell transplantation. The data were produced by immunoSEQ multiplex PCR, yet TCRdb's version contains in-frame clones alone and is incomplete. Of roughly 45,000 clones listed, roughly 90% were seen once; the top ten hold about 0.88%. This specimen consisted of PBMCs, obtained in a trial of ipilimumab plus nivolumab as post-transplant consolidation. The receptor source for this set is a male donor with multiple myeloma.

The chain links TRBV9 to TRBJ2-2; 11 bases align to TRBD1. V gave up 0 bases and J gave up 3 bases; unmatched junction bases: 1. Germline CDR1 SGDLS, CDR2 YYNGEE. The CDR3 extends over 16 amino acids. This CDR3 is CASSVEGQGDTGELFF. DNA for the CDR3: TGTGCCAGCAGCGTAGAGGGACAGGGGGACACCGGGGAGCTGTTTTTT.

V and J are TRBV2 and TRBJ1-2, with D tentatively TRBD1 (5 bases). Germline CDR1 SNHLY, CDR2 FYNNEI. This CDR3 is 15 amino acids long. V was clipped by 6 bases and J by 4 bases, with 18 bases between them. CDR3 coding DNA: TGTGCCAGCAGCAGTGAAACGGGACTGATCTATGGCTACACCTTC. It specifies CASSSETGLIYGYTF. Using reference TRBV2 and TRBJ1-2 for the parts outside the CDR3, the full variable domain is EPEVTQTPSHQVTQMGQEVILRCVPISNHLYFYWYRQILGQKVEFLVSFYNNEISEKSEIFDDQFSVERPDGSNFTLKIRSTKLEDSAMYFCASSSETGLIYGYTFGSGTRLTVV.

The chain has TRBV7-2 and TRBJ1-2, with D possibly being TRBD1 (5 bases). The CDR3 is made up of 16 amino acids. Looked up from germline, CDR1 is SGHTA and CDR2 is FQGNSA. V lost 1 base and J 1 base, leaving 13 bases between the germline ends. The CDR3 sequence is CASSLVPQGDNYGYTF. CDR3 DNA: TGTGCCAGCAGCTTAGTCCCCCAGGGCGATAACTATGGCTACACCTTC.

V and J are TRBV7-9 and TRBJ2-5; TRBD1 or TRBD2 may be the D gene (5 bases each). The germline gives CDR1 SEHNR, CDR2 FQNEAQ (reference sequence). V was pared by 1 base and J by 3 bases, with 12 bases between. The CDR3 contains 15 residues. For the CDR3, the DNA is TGTGCCAGCAGCTTAGGGGGGACGGAAAAAGAGACCCAGTACTTC. Translating gives CASSLGGTEKETQYF.

The J gene is TRBJ2-3, the V gene TRBV27, with 8 bases identical to TRBD1. This CDR3 is built from 14 residues. Germline V gene sequence: CDR1 MNHEY, CDR2 SMNVEV (reference sequence). The V and J ends lost 5 bases and 5 bases, in that order; junction bases with no gene match: 6. The chain's CDR3 is CASSRTGSRDTQYF. The DNA of the CDR3 is TGTGCCAGCAGTCGGACAGGGTCCAGAGATACGCAGTATTTT.

The chain uses TRBV30 and TRBJ1-3; 8 bases line up with TRBD1. Germline loops: CDR1 GTSNPN, CDR2 SVGIG (reference sequence). The ends lost 5 bases at V and 4 bases at J; junction bases unmatched: 7. CDR3 length: 14 amino acids. Here the CDR3 DNA reads TGTGCCTGGGGGCAGGGGGCGCGGGGAAACACCATATATTTT. Protein: CAWGQGARGNTIYF.

The V call is TRBV5-1, the J call TRBJ2-1; 12 bases are a match to TRBD1. Germline loops: CDR1 SGHRS, CDR2 YFSETQ. Unmatched junction bases numbered 6, after V lost 4 bases and J lost 7 bases. This CDR3 has 15 amino acids. DNA of the CDR3: TGCGCCAGCAGCATGGGACAGGGGGCCTTGAATGAGCAGTTCTTC. This translates into CASSMGQGALNEQFF.

V usage is TRBV7-2 and J usage is TRBJ1-3; D possibly corresponds to TRBD1 (6 bases). V lost 5 bases and J 4 bases, leaving 21 bases between the germline ends. The CDR3 loop spans 17 amino acids. The germline V gene has CDR1 SGHTA and CDR2 FQGNSA. CDR3 nucleotides: TGTGCCAGCAGCCCCCCTCCCCAGGGGTTAGGCGGAAACACCATATATTTT. This encodes CASSPPPQGLGGNTIYF.

The chain couples TRBV5-5 to TRBJ1-1; D ambiguous. V was cut by 6 bases and J by 2 bases, with 14 bases left in between. CDR1 is SGHKS and CDR2 is YYEKEE in the germline V gene (reference sequence). The CDR3 consists of 14 residues. The CDR3 DNA is TGTGCCAGCACCCTGACTCCCGCAAACACTGAAGCTTTCTTT. Protein product: CASTLTPANTEAFF.

This chain links TRBV7-2 with TRBJ2-1; TRBD1 is a possible D gene (6 bases). This CDR3 contains 15 residues. V was trimmed by 6 bases and J by 4 bases, leaving 16 bases between them. Germline V CDR1 and CDR2: SGHTA, FQGNSA. The CDR3 DNA is TGTGCCAGCAGACCGCCCGGGACATCGTACAATGAGCAGTTCTTC. Its translation: CASRPPGTSYNEQFF.

The chain employs TRBV27 and TRBJ2-7, with D tentatively TRBD2 (7 bases). Per the germline V gene, CDR1 is MNHEY and CDR2 is SMNVEV (reference sequence). Trimming took 3 bases from V and 6 from J, leaving 18 bases between them. This CDR3 comprises 15 residues. The CDR3 coding sequence is TGTGCCAGCAGTTTTAGTTTACAGGGAGGGAGCGAGCAGTACTTC. Translating gives CASSFSLQGGSEQYF.

The chain uses TRBV6-1 and TRBJ1-1; D is unclear. The CDR3 loop spans 14 amino acids. The germline gives CDR1 MNHNS, CDR2 SASEGT. With 8 bases removed from V and 4 bases from J, the gap between germline ends came to 17 bases. The CDR3 sequence: CASQTGRPGTEAFF. Written as DNA, the CDR3 is TGTGCCAGCCAGACGGGCCGCCCGGGCACTGAAGCTTTCTTT.

The V call is TRBV6-4, the J call TRBJ1-1, with 8 bases lining up with TRBD1. J lost 3 bases, V lost 6 bases, and 6 bases had no gene match. The CDR3 is 14 amino acids. The germline V gene encodes CDR1 MRHNA and CDR2 SNTAGT. CDR3 sequence reads: CASRLQGGDTEAFF. CDR3 bases: TGTGCCAGCAGACTACAGGGGGGCGACACTGAAGCTTTCTTT.

The chain is built from TRBV2 and TRBJ2-5; D call uncertain. With 6 bases removed from V and 5 bases from J, the gap between germline ends came to 7 bases. This CDR3 has 11 amino acids. Germline V gene lookup returns CDR1 SNHLY and CDR2 FYNNEI. CDR3 residues: CASRGWETQYF. The CDR3 nucleotides read TGTGCCAGCAGGGGCTGGGAGACCCAGTACTTC.

CDR3 in DNA: TGTGCCAGTAGTATAGGGGACAGTTACAATGAGCAGTTCTTC. Protein: CASSIGDSYNEQFF. This chain uses TRBV19 with TRBJ2-1; TRBD1 matches at 7 bases. The CDR3 loop spans 14 amino acids. The germline V gene has CDR1 LNHDA and CDR2 SQIVND (reference sequence). V gave up 1 base and J gave up 4 bases; unmatched junction bases: 1.

Turning to this clone: The germline gene is not matched at one end of the junction; a read error may be the cause. V gene TRBV18 combines with J gene TRBJ1-4, with 7 positions matching TRBD1. There are 15 residues in the CDR3. The germline V gene has CDR1 KGHSH and CDR2 LQKENI. The CDR3 nucleotides are TGTGCCGGCTCAAGGGACAGTGCAACTAATGAAAAACTGTTTTTT. Protein sequence: CAGSRDSATNEKLFF.

The chain uses TRBV27 and TRBJ2-2; unclear D gene. CDR1 is MNHEY, CDR2 SMNVEV, per germline (reference sequence). The CDR3 sequence is 13 residues long. V lost 0 bases and J 4 bases, leaving 3 bases between the germline ends. The CDR3, as DNA: TGTGCCAGCAGTTTATCCCCCACCGGGGAGCTGTTTTTT. Protein sequence: CASSLSPTGELFF.

V gene TRBV19 combines with J gene TRBJ1-5, with 8 bases lining up with TRBD1. From germline, CDR1 is LNHDA and CDR2 SQIVND (reference sequence). Unmatched junction bases numbered 5, after V lost 9 bases and J lost 4 bases. The CDR3 loop spans 13 amino acids. The CDR3 DNA follows: TGTGCCAGCCTGGACAGGGATAATCAGCCCCAGCATTTT. Encoded protein: CASLDRDNQPQHF.

The chain links TRBV2 to TRBJ1-4; D is uncertain. The V gene lost 8 bases and the J gene lost 2 bases, with 12 bases spanning the gap. The germline V gene encodes CDR1 SNHLY and CDR2 FYNNEI. This CDR3 region has 14 residues. CDR3 residues: CASARVGTNEKLFF. The CDR3 coding sequence is TGTGCCAGCGCCCGAGTAGGCACTAATGAAAAACTGTTTTTT.